These T cell receptor beta chains were read from a single sample in a study of shared clonotypes between healthy human individuals. TCRdb keeps only in-frame clones here, not all; method: immunoSEQ multiplex PCR. Of 200,000 to 250,000 clones detected, approximately 70% appear once; the ten largest clones hold over 8.5%. Material for sequencing was memory CD4+ T cells sorted from blood. The receptors were sampled from a man in his thirties or forties in good health. The CDR3 runs from the conserved cysteine through the conserved F or W. A D gene is named only where the DNA matches it firmly. For some rows the clone size is stated as once, few or many, or as a class when expanded; others skip it.

CDR3aa,CDR3nt,abundance,j_gene,d_gene,v_gene
CASSWSGPNEKLFF,TGTGCCAGCAGTTGGTCAGGGCCTAATGAAAAACTGTTTTTT,.,TRBJ1-4,.,TRBV28
CASRARDTQSGTDTQYF,TGTGCCAGCAGAGCCCGGGACACACAATCTGGCACAGATACGCAGTATTTT,.,TRBJ2-3,.,TRBV27
CASSLGTGQGSYNEQFF,TGTGCCAGCAGCTTAGGGACCGGACAGGGCTCCTACAATGAGCAGTTCTTC,.,TRBJ2-1,TRBD1,TRBV11-3
CASSRDRDDQPQHF,TGTGCCAGCAGCCGGGACAGGGACGATCAGCCCCAGCATTTT,.,TRBJ1-5,TRBD1,TRBV7-9
CASRTSGGGEQFF,TGTGCCAGTAGAACTAGCGGAGGGGGAGAGCAGTTCTTC,.,TRBJ2-1,TRBD2,TRBV14
CASRQADGNTIYF,TGTGCCAGCAGACAGGCGGACGGAAACACCATATATTTT,few,TRBJ1-3,.,TRBV6-6
CASAPGGGEQFF,TGTGCCAGCGCCCCAGGAGGAGGGGAGCAGTTCTTC,.,TRBJ2-1,.,TRBV19
CASSEDRRQAFF,TGTGCCAGCAGTGAGGACCGACGTCAGGCTTTCTTT,.,TRBJ1-1,.,TRBV6-1
CASSLVASGNYEQYF,TGTGCCAGCAGCTTGGTGGCTAGCGGGAATTACGAGCAGTACTTC,.,TRBJ2-7,TRBD2,TRBV5-6
CASSVAGGKNIQYF,TGTGCCAGCAGTGTCGCGGGTGGCAAAAACATTCAGTACTTC,.,TRBJ2-4,.,TRBV7-9
CASSSWKGPYNEQFF,TGTGCCAGCAGTTCTTGGAAGGGTCCATACAATGAGCAGTTCTTC,.,TRBJ2-1,.,TRBV27
CASSPQGGSYNEQFF,TGTGCCAGCTCACCACAAGGGGGCTCCTACAATGAGCAGTTCTTC,.,TRBJ2-1,.,TRBV18
CASSLQRDPLTDTQYF,TGCGCCAGCAGCCTCCAGCGGGACCCCCTCACAGATACGCAGTATTTT,.,TRBJ2-3,TRBD2,TRBV5-1
CASSLVGSSTDTQYF,TGCGCCAGCAGCTTGGTTGGGTCTAGCACAGATACGCAGTATTTT,.,TRBJ2-3,.,TRBV5-1
CASSQQSGQGRVYGYTF,TGTGCCAGCAGCCAACAATCGGGACAGGGGAGGGTCTATGGCTACACCTTC,.,TRBJ1-2,TRBD1,TRBV4-2
CASSRDPRGTGNLPSF,TGTGCCAGCAGCCGAGACCCCAGGGGGACAGGGAATCTCCCTAGTTTC,few,TRBJ1-2,TRBD1,TRBV5-4
CASRHSTYEQYF,TGTGCCAGCAGACACAGCACCTACGAGCAGTACTTC,.,TRBJ2-7,.,TRBV2
CASGGQGYQPQHF,TGTGCCAGCGGGGGACAGGGTTATCAGCCCCAGCATTTT,.,TRBJ1-5,TRBD1,TRBV2
CASSSSGRRYF,TGTGCCAGCAGCTCCTCGGGTCGCCGGTACTTC,.,TRBJ2-7,.,TRBV7-9
CASSLGLNTQYF,TGTGCCAGCAGTTTGGGGTTAAATACGCAGTATTTT,many,TRBJ2-3,.,TRBV28
CASRSRGGYYGYTF,TGTGCCAGCAGGAGCCGTGGGGGCTACTATGGCTACACCTTC,.,TRBJ1-2,.,TRBV6-1
CASSSRQDAYEQYF,TGTGCCAGCAGCTCCCGACAGGATGCCTACGAGCAGTACTTC,.,TRBJ2-7,.,TRBV5-4
CASSLGRGNYNEQFF,TGTGCCAGTAGCCTTGGCAGGGGCAACTACAATGAGCAGTTCTTC,.,TRBJ2-1,.,TRBV19
CASSRTGDSNQPQHF,TGTGCCAGCAGTAGGACAGGAGATAGCAATCAGCCCCAGCATTTT,.,TRBJ1-5,TRBD1,TRBV6-1
CASSPDRAGEQFF,TGTGCTAGCAGCCCCGACAGGGCCGGTGAGCAGTTCTTC,.,TRBJ2-1,TRBD1,TRBV7-7
CASRGGGDLYGYTF,TGTGCCAGCAGGGGGGGAGGGGACCTTTATGGCTACACCTTC,.,TRBJ1-2,.,TRBV6-6
CASSPLNYGYTF,TGTGCCAGCAGCCCACTTAACTATGGCTACACCTTC,.,TRBJ1-2,.,TRBV7-2
CASRQGAYEQYF,TGTGCCAGCAGACAGGGGGCCTACGAGCAGTACTTC,once,TRBJ2-7,TRBD1,TRBV2
CASSQADRGYEQYF,TGCGCCAGCAGCCAAGCTGACAGAGGCTACGAGCAGTACTTC,.,TRBJ2-7,.,TRBV4-1
CASSPGQLNTEAFF,TGTGCCAGCTCACCAGGGCAATTGAACACTGAAGCTTTCTTT,few,TRBJ1-1,.,TRBV18
CASSYSRDYEQYF,TGTGCCAGCAGTTACTCGAGGGACTACGAGCAGTACTTC,.,TRBJ2-7,.,TRBV6-6
CASSLRLAGDTDTQYF,TGTGCCAGCAGCTTACGGCTAGCGGGGGACACAGATACGCAGTATTTT,.,TRBJ2-3,TRBD2,TRBV7-9
CASSLDTFTDTQYF,TGTGCCAGCAGCTTGGATACTTTCACAGATACGCAGTATTTT,.,TRBJ2-3,.,TRBV5-6
CASSLTGRGLAGTASYNEQFF,TGCGCCAGCAGCTTGACTGGCCGGGGACTAGCGGGAACCGCCTCCTACAATGAGCAGTTCTTC,.,TRBJ2-1,TRBD2,TRBV5-1
CASSLSHFYEQYF,TGTGCCAGCAGCTTGTCACACTTCTACGAGCAGTACTTC,.,TRBJ2-7,.,TRBV5-5
CASSQDRRGSYNEQFF,TGTGCCAGCAGCCAAGATAGGAGGGGCTCCTACAATGAGCAGTTCTTC,.,TRBJ2-1,.,TRBV4-2
CASSILAPAAEQYF,TGTGCCAGTAGTATCCTAGCGCCGGCCGCCGAGCAGTACTTC,many,TRBJ2-7,.,TRBV19
CASSLEGREHF,TGCGCCAGCAGCTTGGAGGGGAGGGAGCATTTT,many,TRBJ1-5,.,TRBV5-1
CASSSGYGYTF,TGTGCCAGCAGCTCCGGCTATGGCTACACCTTC,.,TRBJ1-2,.,TRBV6-5
CASKPVDSYSYEQYF,TGTGCCAGCAAACCCGTGGACAGTTACTCCTACGAGCAGTACTTC,.,TRBJ2-7,.,TRBV2
CASSQGTSYNEQFF,TGTGCCAGCAGCCAAGGGACATCCTACAATGAGCAGTTCTTC,.,TRBJ2-1,.,TRBV14
CASSISGRSDTGELFF,TGTGCCAGCAGCATTAGCGGGAGATCGGACACCGGGGAGCTGTTTTTT,.,TRBJ2-2,TRBD2,TRBV11-3
CASSGTGVTEAFF,TGTGCCAGCAGCGGGACAGGGGTCACTGAAGCTTTCTTT,few,TRBJ1-1,TRBD1,TRBV9
CASSRTRNEQFF,TGTGCCAGCAGTCGGACACGCAATGAGCAGTTCTTC,.,TRBJ2-1,.,TRBV5-6
CASSQSDTEAFF,TGTGCCAGCAGCCAATCGGACACTGAAGCTTTCTTT,.,TRBJ1-1,.,TRBV7-9
CASSRDGNSGNTIYF,TGTGCCAGCTCACGGGACGGCAACTCTGGAAACACCATATATTTT,few,TRBJ1-3,.,TRBV18
CASSLGTVSYEQYF,TGCGCCAGCAGCCTAGGGACAGTTTCCTACGAGCAGTACTTC,.,TRBJ2-7,TRBD1,TRBV5-1
CASSVGTGGEPQHF,TGTGCCAGCAGCGTCGGGACAGGCGGAGAGCCCCAGCATTTT,.,TRBJ1-5,TRBD1,TRBV9